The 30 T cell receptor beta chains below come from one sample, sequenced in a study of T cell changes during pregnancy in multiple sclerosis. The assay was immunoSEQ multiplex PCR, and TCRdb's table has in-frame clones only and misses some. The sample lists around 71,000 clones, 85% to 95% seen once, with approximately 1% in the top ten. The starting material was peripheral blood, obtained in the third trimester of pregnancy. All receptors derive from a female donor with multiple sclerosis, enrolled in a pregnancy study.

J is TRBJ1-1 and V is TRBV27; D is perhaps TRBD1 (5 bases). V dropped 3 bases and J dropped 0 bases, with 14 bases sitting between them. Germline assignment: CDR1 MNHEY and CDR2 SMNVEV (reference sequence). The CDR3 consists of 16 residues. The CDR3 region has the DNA TGTGCCAGCAGTTTCCAGGGCGGATTCATGAACACTGAAGCTTTCTTT. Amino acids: CASSFQGGFMNTEAFF.

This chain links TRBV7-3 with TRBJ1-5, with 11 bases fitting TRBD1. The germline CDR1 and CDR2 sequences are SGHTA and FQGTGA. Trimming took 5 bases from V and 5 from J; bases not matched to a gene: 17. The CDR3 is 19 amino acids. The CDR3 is CASSPGDRGDIAVDQPQHF. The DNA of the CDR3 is TGTGCCAGCAGCCCCGGGGACAGGGGGGATATAGCTGTTGATCAGCCCCAGCATTTT.

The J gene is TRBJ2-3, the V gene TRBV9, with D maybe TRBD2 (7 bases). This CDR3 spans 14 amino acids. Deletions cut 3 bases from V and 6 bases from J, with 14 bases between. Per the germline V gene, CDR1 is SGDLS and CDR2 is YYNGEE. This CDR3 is CASSGLATGDTQYF. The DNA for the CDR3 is TGTGCCAGCAGCGGACTAGCCACAGGGGATACGCAGTATTTT.

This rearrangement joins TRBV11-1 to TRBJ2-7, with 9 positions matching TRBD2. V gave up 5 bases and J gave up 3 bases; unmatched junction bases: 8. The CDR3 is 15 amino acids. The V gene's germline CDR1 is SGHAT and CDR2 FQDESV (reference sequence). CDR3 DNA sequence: TGTGCCAGCAGCCCCGGATATAGCGGGAGCTACGAGCAGTACTTC. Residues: CASSPGYSGSYEQYF.

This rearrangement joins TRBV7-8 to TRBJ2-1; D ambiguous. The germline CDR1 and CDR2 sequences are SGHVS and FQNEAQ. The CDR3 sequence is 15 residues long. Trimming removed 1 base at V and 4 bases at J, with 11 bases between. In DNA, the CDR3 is TGTGCCAGCAGCTTAGTCGGTTCCCTGTACAATGAGCAGTTCTTC. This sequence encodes CASSLVGSLYNEQFF.

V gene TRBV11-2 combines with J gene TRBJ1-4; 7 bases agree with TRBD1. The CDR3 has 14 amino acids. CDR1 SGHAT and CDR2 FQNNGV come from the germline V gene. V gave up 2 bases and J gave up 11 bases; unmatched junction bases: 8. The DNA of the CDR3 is TGTGCCAGCAGCTTAAATCAAGGGGGCGGGAAACTGTTTTTT. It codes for CASSLNQGGGKLFF.

The CDR3 DNA is TGCGCCAGCAGCCCCCAGGTGGGACTCTATGGCTACACCTTC. Encoded protein: CASSPQVGLYGYTF. This chain uses TRBV4-1 with TRBJ1-2, with D maybe TRBD1 (5 bases). CDR3 size: 14 residues. The V end was cut by 4 bases, the J end by 4 bases, with 13 bases between. Per the germline V gene, CDR1 is MGHRA and CDR2 is YSYEKL.

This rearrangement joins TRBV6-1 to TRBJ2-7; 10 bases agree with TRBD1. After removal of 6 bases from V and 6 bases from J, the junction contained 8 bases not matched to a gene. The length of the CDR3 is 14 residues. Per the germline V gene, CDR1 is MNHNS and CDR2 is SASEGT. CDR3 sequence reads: CASRDRGLGLEQYF. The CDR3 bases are TGTGCCAGCAGGGACAGGGGGTTGGGGCTCGAGCAGTACTTC.

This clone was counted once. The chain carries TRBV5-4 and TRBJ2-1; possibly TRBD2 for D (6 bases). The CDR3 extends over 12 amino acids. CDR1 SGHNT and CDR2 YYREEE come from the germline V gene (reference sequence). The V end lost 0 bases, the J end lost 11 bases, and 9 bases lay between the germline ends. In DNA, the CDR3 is TGTGCCAGCAGCTTGGGGGGAGGACAGCAGTTCTTC. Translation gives CASSLGGGQQFF.

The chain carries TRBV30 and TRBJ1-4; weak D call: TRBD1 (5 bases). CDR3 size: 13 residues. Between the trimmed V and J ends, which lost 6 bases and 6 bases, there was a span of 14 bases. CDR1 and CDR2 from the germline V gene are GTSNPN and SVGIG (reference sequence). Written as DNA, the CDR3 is TGTGCCTGCCGAGAAGGGGTGGATGAAAAACTGTTTTTT. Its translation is CACREGVDEKLFF.

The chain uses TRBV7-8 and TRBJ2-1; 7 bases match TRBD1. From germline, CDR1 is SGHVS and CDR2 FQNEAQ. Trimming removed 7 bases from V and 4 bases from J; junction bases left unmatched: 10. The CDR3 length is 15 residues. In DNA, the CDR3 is TGTGCCAGCACCCCGGGGACAGCCTTATACAATGAGCAGTTCTTC. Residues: CASTPGTALYNEQFF.

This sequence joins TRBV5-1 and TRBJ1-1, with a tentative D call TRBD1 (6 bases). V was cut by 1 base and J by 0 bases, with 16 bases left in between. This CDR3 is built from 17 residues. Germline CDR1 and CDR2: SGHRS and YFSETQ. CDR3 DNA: TGCGCCAGCAGCTTGAGACAGGCAGGGACCATGAACACTGAAGCTTTCTTT. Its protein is CASSLRQAGTMNTEAFF.

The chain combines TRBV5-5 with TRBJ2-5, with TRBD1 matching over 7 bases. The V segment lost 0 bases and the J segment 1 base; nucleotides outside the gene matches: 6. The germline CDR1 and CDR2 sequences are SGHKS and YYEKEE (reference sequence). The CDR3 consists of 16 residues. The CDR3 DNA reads TGTGCCAGCAGCTTGGACAGGGGATTCTCCCAAGAGACCCAGTACTTC. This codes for CASSLDRGFSQETQYF.

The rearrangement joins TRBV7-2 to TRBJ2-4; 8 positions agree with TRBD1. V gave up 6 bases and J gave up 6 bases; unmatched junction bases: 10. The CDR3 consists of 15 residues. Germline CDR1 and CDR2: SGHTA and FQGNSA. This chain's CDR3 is CASRFNRGLGNIQYF. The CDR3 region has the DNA TGTGCCAGCAGATTCAACAGGGGGTTGGGAAACATTCAGTACTTC.

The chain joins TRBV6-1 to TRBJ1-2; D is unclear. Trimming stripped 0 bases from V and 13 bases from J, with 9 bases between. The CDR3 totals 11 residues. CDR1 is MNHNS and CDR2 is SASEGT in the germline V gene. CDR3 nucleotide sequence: TGTGCCAGCAGTGAAGCAGAAGCTGGCACCTTC. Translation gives CASSEAEAGTF.

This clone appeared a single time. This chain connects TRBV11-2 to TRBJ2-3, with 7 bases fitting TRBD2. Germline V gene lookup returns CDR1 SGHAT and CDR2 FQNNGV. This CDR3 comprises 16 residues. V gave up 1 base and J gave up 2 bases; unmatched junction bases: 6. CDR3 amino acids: CASSLAGRLLTDTQYF. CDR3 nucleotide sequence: TGTGCCAGCAGCTTAGCCGGGAGGCTCCTCACAGATACGCAGTATTTT.

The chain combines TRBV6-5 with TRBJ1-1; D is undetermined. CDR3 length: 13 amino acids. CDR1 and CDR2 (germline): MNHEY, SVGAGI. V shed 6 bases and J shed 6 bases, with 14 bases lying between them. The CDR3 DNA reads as TGTGCCAGCAGGGCTATTTTGGGCGCTGAAGCTTTCTTT. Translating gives CASRAILGAEAFF.

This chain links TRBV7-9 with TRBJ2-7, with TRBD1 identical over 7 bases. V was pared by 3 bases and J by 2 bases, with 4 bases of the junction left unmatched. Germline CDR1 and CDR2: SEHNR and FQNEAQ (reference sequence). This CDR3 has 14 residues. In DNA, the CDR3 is TGTGCCAGCAGCTTGGGACAGAATACCTACGAGCAGTACTTC. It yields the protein CASSLGQNTYEQYF.

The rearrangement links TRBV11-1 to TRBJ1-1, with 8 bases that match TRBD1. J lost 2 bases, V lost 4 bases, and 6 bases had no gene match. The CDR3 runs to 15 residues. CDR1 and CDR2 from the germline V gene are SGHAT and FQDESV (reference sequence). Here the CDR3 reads CASSSRDRTNTEAFF. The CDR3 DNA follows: TGTGCCAGCAGCTCGAGGGACAGGACAAACACTGAAGCTTTCTTT.

DNA of the CDR3: TGTGCCTGGACCCCATCGGGGGGTACAGATACGCAGTATTTT. Residues: CAWTPSGGTDTQYF. The chain carries TRBV30 and TRBJ2-3, with 7 bases identical to TRBD2. The V gene end was trimmed by 4 bases and the J gene end by 3 bases; junction bases not matched to a gene: 7. From germline, CDR1 is GTSNPN and CDR2 SVGIG (reference sequence). The CDR3 runs 14 residues.

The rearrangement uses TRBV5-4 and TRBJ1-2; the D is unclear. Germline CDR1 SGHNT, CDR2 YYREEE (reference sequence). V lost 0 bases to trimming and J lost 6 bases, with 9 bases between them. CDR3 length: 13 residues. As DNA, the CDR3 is TGTGCCAGCAGCTTGGAACTAGGTAATGGCTACACCTTC. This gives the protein CASSLELGNGYTF.

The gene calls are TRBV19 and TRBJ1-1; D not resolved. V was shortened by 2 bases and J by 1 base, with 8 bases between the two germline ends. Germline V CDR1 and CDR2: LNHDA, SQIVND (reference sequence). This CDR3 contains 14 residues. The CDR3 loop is CASSIFAENTEAFF. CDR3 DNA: TGTGCCAGTAGTATATTCGCAGAGAACACTGAAGCTTTCTTT.

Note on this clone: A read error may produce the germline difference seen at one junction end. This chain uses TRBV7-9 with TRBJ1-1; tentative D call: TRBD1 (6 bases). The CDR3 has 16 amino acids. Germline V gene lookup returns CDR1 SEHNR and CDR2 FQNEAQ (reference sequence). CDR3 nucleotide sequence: TGTGCCAGCAGCTTCGCCTCAGGGGCGACTAACATTGAAGCTTTCTTT. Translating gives CASSFASGATNIEAFF.

The CDR3 here is CASSTDSWVMNTEAFF. The CDR3 nucleotides are TGTGCCAGTAGTACCGACTCTTGGGTGATGAACACTGAAGCTTTCTTT. V gene TRBV19 combines with J gene TRBJ1-1; D call uncertain. The V gene lost 4 bases and the J gene lost 0 bases, with 15 bases spanning the gap. The CDR3 loop spans 16 amino acids. CDR1 and CDR2 from the germline V gene are LNHDA and SQIVND (reference sequence).

The CDR3 DNA sequence: TGCGCCAGCAGCCCAAAGTCAGGGTTTTGGGGGGGCACTGAAGCTTTCTTT. Protein product: CASSPKSGFWGGTEAFF. This rearrangement joins TRBV4-1 to TRBJ1-1; D may be TRBD1 (5 bases). This CDR3 has 17 amino acids. Trimming took off 4 bases at V and 4 bases at J, with 22 bases between the two ends. In germline, CDR1 is MGHRA, CDR2 YSYEKL.

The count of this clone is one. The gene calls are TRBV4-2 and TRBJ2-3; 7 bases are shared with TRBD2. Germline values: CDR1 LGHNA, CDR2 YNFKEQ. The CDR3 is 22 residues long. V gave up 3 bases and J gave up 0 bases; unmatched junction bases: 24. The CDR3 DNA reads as TGTGCCAGCAGCCAGCTCGGAGGGCGCGCACTAGCGTACCCTTATAGCACAGATACGCAGTATTTT. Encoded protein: CASSQLGGRALAYPYSTDTQYF.

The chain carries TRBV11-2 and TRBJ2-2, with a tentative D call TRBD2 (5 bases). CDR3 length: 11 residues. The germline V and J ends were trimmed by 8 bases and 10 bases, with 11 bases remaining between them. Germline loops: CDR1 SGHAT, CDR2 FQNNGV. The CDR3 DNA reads TGTGCCAGCGCTTTTCGGGAGGAGCTGTTTTTT. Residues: CASAFREELFF.

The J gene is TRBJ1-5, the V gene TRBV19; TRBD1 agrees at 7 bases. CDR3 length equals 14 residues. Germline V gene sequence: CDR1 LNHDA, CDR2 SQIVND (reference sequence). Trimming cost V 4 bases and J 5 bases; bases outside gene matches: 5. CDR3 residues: CASSRDRADQPQHF. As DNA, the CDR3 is TGTGCCAGTAGTAGAGACAGGGCGGATCAGCCCCAGCATTTT.

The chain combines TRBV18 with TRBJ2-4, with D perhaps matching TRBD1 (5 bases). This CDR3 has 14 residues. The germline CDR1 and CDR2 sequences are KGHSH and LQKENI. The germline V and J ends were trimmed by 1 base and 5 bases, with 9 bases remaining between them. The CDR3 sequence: CASSPRTTQNIQYF. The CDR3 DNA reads TGTGCCAGCTCACCACGGACAACCCAAAACATTCAGTACTTC.

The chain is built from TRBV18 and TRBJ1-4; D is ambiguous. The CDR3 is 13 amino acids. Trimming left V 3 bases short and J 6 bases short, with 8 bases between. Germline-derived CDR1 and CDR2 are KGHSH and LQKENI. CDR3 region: CASSPRLDEKLFF. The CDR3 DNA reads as TGTGCCAGCTCACCGAGGTTAGATGAAAAACTGTTTTTT.